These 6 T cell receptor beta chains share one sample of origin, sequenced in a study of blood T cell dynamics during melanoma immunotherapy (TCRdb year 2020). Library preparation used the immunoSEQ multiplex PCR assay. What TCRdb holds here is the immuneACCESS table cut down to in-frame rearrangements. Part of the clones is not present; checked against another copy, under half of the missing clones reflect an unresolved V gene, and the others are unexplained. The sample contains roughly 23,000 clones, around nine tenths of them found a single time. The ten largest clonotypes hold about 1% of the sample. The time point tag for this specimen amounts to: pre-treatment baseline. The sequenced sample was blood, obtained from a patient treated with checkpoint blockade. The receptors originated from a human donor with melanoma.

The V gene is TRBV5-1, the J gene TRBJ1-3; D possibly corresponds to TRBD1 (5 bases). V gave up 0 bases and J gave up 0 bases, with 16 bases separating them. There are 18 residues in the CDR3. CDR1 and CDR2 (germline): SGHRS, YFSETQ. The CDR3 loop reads CASSLVMHGTSSGNTIYF. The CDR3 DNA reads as TGCGCCAGCAGCTTGGTGATGCACGGGACGAGCTCTGGAAACACCATATATTTT.

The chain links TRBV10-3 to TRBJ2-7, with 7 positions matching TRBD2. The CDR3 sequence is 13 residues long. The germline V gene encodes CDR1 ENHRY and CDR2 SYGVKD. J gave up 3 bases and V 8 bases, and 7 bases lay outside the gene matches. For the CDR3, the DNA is TGTGCCATCGGGACTACAGATAACTACGAGCAGTACTTC. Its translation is CAIGTTDNYEQYF.

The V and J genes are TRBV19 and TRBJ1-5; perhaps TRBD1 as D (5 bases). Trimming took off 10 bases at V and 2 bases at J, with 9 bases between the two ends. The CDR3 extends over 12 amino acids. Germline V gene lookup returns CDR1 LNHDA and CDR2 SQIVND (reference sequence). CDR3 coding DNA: TGTGCCACTGACAGTGGCAATCAGCCCCAGCATTTT. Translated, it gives CATDSGNQPQHF.

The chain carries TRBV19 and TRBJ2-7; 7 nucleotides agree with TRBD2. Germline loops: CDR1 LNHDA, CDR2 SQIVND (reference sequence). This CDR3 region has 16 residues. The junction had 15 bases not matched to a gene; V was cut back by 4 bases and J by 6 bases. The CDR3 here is CASSKWEGLPGGEQYF. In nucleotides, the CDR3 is TGTGCCAGTAGTAAGTGGGAGGGCCTACCCGGGGGCGAGCAGTACTTC. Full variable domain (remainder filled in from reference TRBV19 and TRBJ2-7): DGGITQSPKYLFRKEGQNVTLSCEQNLNHDAMYWYRQDPGQGLRLIYYSQIVNDFQKGDIAEGYSVSREKKESFPLTVTSAQKNPTAFYLCASSKWEGLPGGEQYFGPGTRLTVT.

The CDR3 spells CASRALQGGGYTF. CDR3 nucleotide sequence: TGTGCCAGCAGGGCCCTACAGGGGGGTGGCTACACCTTC. J is TRBJ1-2 and V is TRBV11-2; TRBD1 matches at 8 bases. The length of the CDR3 is 13 residues. The germline CDR1 and CDR2 sequences are SGHAT and FQNNGV. The J segment lost 7 bases and the V segment lost 6 bases, leaving 7 bases of the junction unmatched.

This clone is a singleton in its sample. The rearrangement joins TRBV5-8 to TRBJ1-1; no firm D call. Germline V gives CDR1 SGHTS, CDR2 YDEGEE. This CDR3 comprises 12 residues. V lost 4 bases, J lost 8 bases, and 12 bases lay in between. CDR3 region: CASSRNSIEAFF. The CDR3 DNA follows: TGTGCCAGCAGCCGAAATTCAATCGAAGCTTTCTTT.